These 29 T cell receptor beta chains share one sample of origin, sequenced in a study of shared clonotypes between healthy human individuals. Clones were read by immunoSEQ multiplex PCR, and TCRdb kept only the in-frame ones, dropping some. This table has some 2,000,000 clones, 90% to 97% appearing once. Sequenced sample: naive CD4+ T cells sorted from blood. Subset here: CD45RA+ positively selected. The receptors come from a man younger than 35 in good health.

This sequence joins TRBV4-1 and TRBJ2-7; no firm D call. The CDR3 is 15 amino acids. V lost 0 bases to trimming and J lost 0 bases, with 9 bases between them. Per germline, CDR1 MGHRA and CDR2 YSYEKL. CDR3 loop: CASSQDEFSSYEQYF. The DNA for the CDR3 is TGCGCCAGCAGCCAAGACGAGTTTAGCTCCTACGAGCAGTACTTC.

The V gene is TRBV5-5, the J gene TRBJ2-5, with 7 bases matching TRBD1. The ends lost 3 bases at V and 4 bases at J; junction bases unmatched: 6. This CDR3 contains 14 residues. CDR1 SGHKS and CDR2 YYEKEE come from the germline V gene (reference sequence). This chain's CDR3 is CASSSTGFGETQYF. The CDR3 nucleotides are TGTGCCAGCAGCTCGACAGGGTTCGGAGAGACCCAGTACTTC.

This chain uses TRBV5-6 with TRBJ1-3, with a weak D call TRBD1 (5 bases). The CDR3 runs 12 residues. Germline CDR1 reads SGHDT; CDR2 reads YYEEEE. Trimming took off 4 bases at V and 7 bases at J, with 9 bases between the two ends. The CDR3 sequence is CASSHGGNTIYF. The CDR3 DNA reads TGTGCCAGCAGCCACGGGGGGAACACCATATATTTT.

The chain links TRBV19 to TRBJ2-5; 11 bases match TRBD2. The V gene end was trimmed by 0 bases and the J gene end by 4 bases; junction bases not matched to a gene: 1. There are 15 residues in the CDR3. Germline V gene lookup returns CDR1 LNHDA and CDR2 SQIVND (reference sequence). The CDR3 DNA reads as TGTGCCAGTAGTATAGAGGGACTAGCGGCAGAGACCCAGTACTTC. Encoded protein: CASSIEGLAAETQYF.

This clone showed up just a few times. The chain is built from TRBV27 and TRBJ1-2, with TRBD1 identical over 7 bases. Germline CDR1 reads MNHEY; CDR2 reads SMNVEV (reference sequence). This CDR3 region has 14 residues. With V trimmed by 3 bases and J by 6 bases, 7 bases remained unmatched. The CDR3 DNA is TGTGCCAGCAGTTTTAGGGGGCGAACTGATGGCTACACCTTC. It is translated as CASSFRGRTDGYTF.

J is TRBJ1-6 and V is TRBV28; no clear D gene. The germline V and J ends were trimmed by 7 bases and 9 bases, with 22 bases remaining between them. Germline-derived CDR1 and CDR2 are MDHEN and SYDVKM. The CDR3 runs 16 residues. The CDR3 reads CASTASDTGWVSPLHF. In DNA, the CDR3 is TGTGCCAGCACCGCCTCCGACACGGGTTGGGTTTCACCCCTCCACTTT. The whole variable domain, remainder taken from reference TRBV28 and TRBJ1-6, is DVKVTQSSRYLVKRTGEKVFLECVQDMDHENMFWYRQDPGLGLRLIYFSYDVKMKEKGDIPEGYSVSREKKERFSLILESASTNQTSMYLCASTASDTGWVSPLHFGNGTRLTVT.

The chain employs TRBV2 and TRBJ2-5; a weak D match, TRBD2 (6 bases). The V end was cut by 6 bases, the J end by 4 bases, with 15 bases between. This CDR3 is built from 14 residues. Germline V lookup: CDR1 SNHLY, CDR2 FYNNEI. CDR3 residues: CASSFLVGGETQYF. The CDR3, as DNA: TGTGCCAGCAGCTTTCTGGTGGGAGGAGAGACCCAGTACTTC.

The gene calls are TRBV30 and TRBJ1-4, with 8 bases matching TRBD1. V was pared by 2 bases and J by 6 bases, with 8 bases of the junction left unmatched. Per germline, CDR1 GTSNPN and CDR2 SVGIG (reference sequence). CDR3 size: 15 residues. CDR3 nucleotides: TGTGCCTGGAGTCGCAGGACAGGGTCGGATGAAAAACTGTTTTTT. Translating gives CAWSRRTGSDEKLFF.

The chain is built from TRBV6-4 and TRBJ1-1; 7 bases are shared with TRBD1. In germline, CDR1 is MRHNA, CDR2 SNTAGT. The J segment lost 0 bases and the V segment lost 6 bases, leaving 7 bases of the junction unmatched. The CDR3 sequence is 15 residues long. This chain's CDR3 is CASRTGDGVNTEAFF. The CDR3 DNA reads as TGTGCCAGCAGAACAGGGGACGGGGTGAACACTGAAGCTTTCTTT.

The rearrangement joins TRBV2 to TRBJ1-2; maybe TRBD1 (6 bases). V was cut by 8 bases and J by 5 bases, with 24 bases left in between. This CDR3 has 16 amino acids. Germline CDR1 SNHLY, CDR2 FYNNEI. The CDR3 sequence: CASWDTRGLLAYGYTF. The CDR3, as DNA: TGTGCCAGCTGGGACACCAGGGGACTTCTGGCTTATGGCTACACCTTC.

The chain uses TRBV5-6 and TRBJ1-3, with D perhaps matching TRBD1 (5 bases). Germline V gene lookup returns CDR1 SGHDT and CDR2 YYEEEE. CDR3 length: 16 residues. The V end was cut by 2 bases, the J end by 0 bases, with 12 bases between. CDR3: CASSFGTDLSGNTIYF. In nucleotides, the CDR3 is TGTGCCAGCAGCTTCGGGACGGATCTCTCTGGAAACACCATATATTTT.

The gene calls are TRBV18 and TRBJ2-7, with unresolved D. The CDR3 consists of 16 residues. V lost 1 base, J lost 0 bases, and 13 bases lay in between. CDR1 and CDR2 from the germline V gene are KGHSH and LQKENI. The DNA for the CDR3 is TGTGCCAGCTCACCACGTGGTGCCGGCCTCTCCTACGAGCAGTACTTC. As protein: CASSPRGAGLSYEQYF.

The V and J genes are TRBV27 and TRBJ1-1; maybe TRBD1 (6 bases). V was pared by 4 bases and J by 1 base, with 13 bases between. There are 15 residues in the CDR3. Germline V gene data show CDR1 as MNHEY and CDR2 as SMNVEV (reference sequence). The CDR3, as DNA: TGTGCCAGCAGTTGGTCAGGGGTCGAGAACACTGAAGCTTTCTTT. It encodes CASSWSGVENTEAFF.

The chain uses TRBV27 and TRBJ2-7, with 7 bases fitting TRBD2. The V gene end was trimmed by 0 bases and the J gene end by 4 bases; junction bases not matched to a gene: 6. The CDR3 has 15 residues. Germline V gene sequence: CDR1 MNHEY, CDR2 SMNVEV (reference sequence). The CDR3 loop is CASSLSEGEGYEQYF. CDR3 sequence (DNA): TGTGCCAGCAGTTTATCAGAAGGGGAGGGATACGAGCAGTACTTC.

This clone was counted a single time. V and J are TRBV20-1 and TRBJ1-1; 8 nucleotides agree with TRBD1. CDR3 size: 11 residues. CDR1 and CDR2 (germline): DFQATT, SNEGSKA (reference sequence). CDR3 DNA: TGCAGGGCAGGGGGCCACACTGAAGCTTTCTTT. Protein: CRAGGHTEAFF.

This chain uses TRBV10-3 with TRBJ2-7; D perhaps matches TRBD1 (5 bases). V lost 5 bases and J 6 bases, leaving 11 bases between the germline ends. Germline-derived CDR1 and CDR2 are ENHRY and SYGVKD. This CDR3 region has 12 residues. The DNA for the CDR3 is TGTGCCATCAGTTCCGACAGAAGCGAGCAGTACTTC. Translation gives CAISSDRSEQYF.

The chain uses TRBV10-3 and TRBJ1-5; TRBD1 aligns across 9 bases. The germline V gene has CDR1 ENHRY and CDR2 SYGVKD. Trimming removed 3 bases from V and 1 base from J; junction bases left unmatched: 7. This CDR3 spans 17 amino acids. Here the CDR3 DNA reads TGTGCCATCAGTGACGGGACAGGGAAAGGCAGCAATCAGCCCCAGCATTTT. It encodes CAISDGTGKGSNQPQHF.

The gene calls are TRBV28 and TRBJ2-2; 13 bases are shared with TRBD2. The CDR3 totals 16 residues. Trimming removed 4 bases from V and 6 bases from J; junction bases left unmatched: 5. Germline V lookup: CDR1 MDHEN, CDR2 SYDVKM. Written as DNA, the CDR3 is TGTGCCAGCAGTTCTGGACTAGCGGGAGTAGCCGGGGAGCTGTTTTTT. It is translated as CASSSGLAGVAGELFF.

The chain has TRBV27 and TRBJ1-3, with unresolved D. Germline CDR1 and CDR2: MNHEY and SMNVEV (reference sequence). This CDR3 is built from 17 residues. The germline V and J ends were trimmed by 0 bases and 0 bases, with 12 bases remaining between them. The CDR3 nucleotides are TGTGCCAGCAGTTTATCGTGGCAGACCCTCTCTGGAAACACCATATATTTT. Its protein product is CASSLSWQTLSGNTIYF.

The chain carries TRBV6-5 and TRBJ2-1; D may be TRBD2 (5 bases). In germline, CDR1 is MNHEY, CDR2 SVGAGI. V lost 4 bases, J lost 6 bases, and 13 bases lay in between. CDR3 length: 14 amino acids. CDR3 amino acids: CASSSGLRANEQFF. In DNA, the CDR3 is TGTGCCAGCAGTTCCGGACTGCGGGCCAATGAGCAGTTCTTC.

The chain employs TRBV18 and TRBJ2-6; D remains ambiguous. Trimming cost V 2 bases and J 1 base, with 6 bases left between them. The length of the CDR3 is 15 residues. Germline values: CDR1 KGHSH, CDR2 LQKENI. CDR3 protein: CASSPAESGANVLTF. The CDR3 bases are TGTGCCAGCTCACCAGCAGAGTCTGGGGCCAACGTCCTGACTTTC.

Worth noting for this clone: Distinct nucleotide sequences in the sample also encode this CDR3. The DNA of the CDR3 is TGTGCCAGCAGCTTGGGTGGCGGGAGCTCCTACGAGCAGTACTTC. Its translation: CASSLGGGSSYEQYF. The chain has TRBV5-4 and TRBJ2-7; 7 bases match TRBD2. The CDR3 has 15 residues. CDR1 and CDR2 from the germline V gene are SGHNT and YYREEE (reference sequence). V was clipped by 0 bases and J by 0 bases; unmatched bases: 3.

Concerning this clone: Within the sample, other DNA sequences also encode this same CDR3. The V call is TRBV5-1, the J call TRBJ2-5; tentatively, D is TRBD1 (6 bases). With 2 bases removed from V and 5 bases from J, the gap between germline ends came to 10 bases. CDR3 length: 13 amino acids. Germline V gene sequence: CDR1 SGHRS, CDR2 YFSETQ. The CDR3 loop reads CASSFGGGETQYF. CDR3 nucleotides: TGCGCCAGCAGCTTTGGGGGCGGGGAGACCCAGTACTTC.

This sequence joins TRBV2 and TRBJ1-4; D is uncertain. The CDR3 extends over 15 amino acids. Trimming left V 2 bases short and J 3 bases short, with 10 bases between. Germline CDR1 SNHLY, CDR2 FYNNEI. The CDR3 spells CASSESGLANEKLFF. The CDR3 DNA reads as TGTGCCAGCAGTGAATCTGGGCTGGCTAATGAAAAACTGTTTTTT.

As concerns this clone: In the same sample, other DNA sequences code for this CDR3. V is TRBV15 and J is TRBJ2-7, with 8 nucleotides matching TRBD2. The length of the CDR3 is 14 residues. After removal of 0 bases from V and 4 bases from J, the junction contained 2 bases not matched to a gene. CDR1 and CDR2 (germline): LNHNV, YYDKDF (reference sequence). The CDR3 sequence: CATSREASGYEQYF. The DNA of the CDR3 is TGTGCCACCAGCAGAGAAGCTAGCGGGTACGAGCAGTACTTC.

This clone was seen more than once but under ten times. The rearrangement joins TRBV28 to TRBJ2-7; D may correspond to TRBD1 or TRBD2 (5 bases each). Germline V gene sequence: CDR1 MDHEN, CDR2 SYDVKM. The CDR3 totals 14 residues. The germline V and J ends were trimmed by 5 bases and 1 base, with 12 bases remaining between them. CDR3 coding DNA: TGTGCCAGCAGTCCCTACGGGACGTCCTACGAGCAGTACTTC. The encoded protein is CASSPYGTSYEQYF. Full variable domain (rest looked up from reference TRBV28 and TRBJ2-7): DVKVTQSSRYLVKRTGEKVFLECVQDMDHENMFWYRQDPGLGLRLIYFSYDVKMKEKGDIPEGYSVSREKKERFSLILESASTNQTSMYLCASSPYGTSYEQYFGPGTRLTVT.

V and J are TRBV27 and TRBJ2-4; the D call may be TRBD1 or TRBD2 (6 bases each). The germline CDR1 and CDR2 sequences are MNHEY and SMNVEV (reference sequence). V was trimmed by 1 base and J by 5 bases, leaving 9 bases between them. The CDR3 runs to 14 residues. The CDR3, as DNA: TGTGCCAGCAGTTTATACGGGGGCGAAAACATTCAGTACTTC. Translating gives CASSLYGGENIQYF.

The rearrangement links TRBV27 to TRBJ2-7, with 11 bases matching TRBD2. The J segment lost 2 bases and the V segment lost 2 bases, leaving 8 bases of the junction unmatched. Per germline, CDR1 MNHEY and CDR2 SMNVEV (reference sequence). This CDR3 spans 17 amino acids. The CDR3: CASSLRLAGGGPYEQYF. The CDR3 DNA sequence: TGTGCCAGCAGTTTACGGCTAGCGGGAGGAGGCCCCTACGAGCAGTACTTC.

The chain combines TRBV27 with TRBJ1-1; a possible D gene is TRBD1 (6 bases). V shed 3 bases and J shed 1 base, with 18 bases lying between them. The germline V gene encodes CDR1 MNHEY and CDR2 SMNVEV (reference sequence). The CDR3 extends over 17 amino acids. The CDR3 nucleotides are TGTGCCAGCAGTTTCCTCCGCGGTCGGGGGGCGAACACTGAAGCTTTCTTT. As protein: CASSFLRGRGANTEAFF.